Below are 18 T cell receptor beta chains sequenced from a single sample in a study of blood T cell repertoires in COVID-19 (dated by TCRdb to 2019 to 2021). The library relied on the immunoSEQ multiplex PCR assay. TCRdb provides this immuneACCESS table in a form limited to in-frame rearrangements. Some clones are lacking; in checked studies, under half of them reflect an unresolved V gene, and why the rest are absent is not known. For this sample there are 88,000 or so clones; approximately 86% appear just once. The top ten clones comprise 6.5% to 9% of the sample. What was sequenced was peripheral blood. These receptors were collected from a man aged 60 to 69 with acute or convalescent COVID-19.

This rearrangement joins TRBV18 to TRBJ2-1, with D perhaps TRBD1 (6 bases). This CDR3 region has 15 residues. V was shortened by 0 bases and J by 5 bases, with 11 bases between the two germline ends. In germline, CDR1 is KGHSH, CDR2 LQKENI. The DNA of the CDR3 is TGTGCCAGCTCACCACCGACCAGGGGCCACAATGAGCAGTTCTTC. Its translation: CASSPPTRGHNEQFF.

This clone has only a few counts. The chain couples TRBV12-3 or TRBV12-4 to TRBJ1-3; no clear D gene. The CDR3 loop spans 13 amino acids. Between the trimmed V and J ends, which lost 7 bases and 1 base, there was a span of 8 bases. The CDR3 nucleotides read TGTGCCAGCACCCCAGAATCTGGAAACACCATATATTTT. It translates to CASTPESGNTIYF.

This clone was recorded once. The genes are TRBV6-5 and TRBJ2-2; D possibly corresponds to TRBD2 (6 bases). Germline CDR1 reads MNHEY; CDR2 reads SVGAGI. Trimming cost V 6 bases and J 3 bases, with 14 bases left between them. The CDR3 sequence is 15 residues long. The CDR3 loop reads CASRVSSVYTGELFF. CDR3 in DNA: TGTGCCAGCAGGGTATCTAGCGTATACACCGGGGAGCTGTTTTTT.

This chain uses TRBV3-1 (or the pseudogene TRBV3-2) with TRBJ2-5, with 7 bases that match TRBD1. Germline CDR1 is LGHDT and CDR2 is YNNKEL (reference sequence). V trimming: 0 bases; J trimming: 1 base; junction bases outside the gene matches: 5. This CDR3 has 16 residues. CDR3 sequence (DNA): TGTGCCAGCAGCCAAGATCGGGGACAGCGCCAAGAGACCCAGTACTTC. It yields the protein CASSQDRGQRQETQYF.

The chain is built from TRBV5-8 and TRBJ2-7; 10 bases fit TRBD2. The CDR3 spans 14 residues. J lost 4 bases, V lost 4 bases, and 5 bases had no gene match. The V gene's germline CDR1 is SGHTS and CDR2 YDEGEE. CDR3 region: CASSTGTSVYEQYF. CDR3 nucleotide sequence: TGTGCCAGCAGCACCGGGACTAGCGTTTACGAGCAGTACTTC.

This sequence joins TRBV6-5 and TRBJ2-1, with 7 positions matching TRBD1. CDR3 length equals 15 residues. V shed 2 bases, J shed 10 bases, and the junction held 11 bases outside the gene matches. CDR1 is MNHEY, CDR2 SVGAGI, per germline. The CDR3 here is CASSYGAGGRGEQFF. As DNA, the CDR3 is TGTGCCAGCAGTTACGGGGCAGGGGGTAGGGGGGAGCAGTTCTTC.

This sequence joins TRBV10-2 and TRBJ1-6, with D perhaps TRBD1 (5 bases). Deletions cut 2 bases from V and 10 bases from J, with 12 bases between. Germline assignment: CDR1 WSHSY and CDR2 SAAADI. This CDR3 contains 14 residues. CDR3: CASSERQGGSPLHF. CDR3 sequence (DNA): TGCGCCAGCAGTGAGCGGCAGGGCGGCTCACCCCTCCACTTT.

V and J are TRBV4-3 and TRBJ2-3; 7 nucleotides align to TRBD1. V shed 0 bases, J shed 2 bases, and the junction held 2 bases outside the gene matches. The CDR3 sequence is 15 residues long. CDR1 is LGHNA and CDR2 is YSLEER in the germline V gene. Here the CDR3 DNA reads TGCGCCAGCAGCCAAGAGGACAGGACCACAGATACGCAGTATTTT. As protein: CASSQEDRTTDTQYF.

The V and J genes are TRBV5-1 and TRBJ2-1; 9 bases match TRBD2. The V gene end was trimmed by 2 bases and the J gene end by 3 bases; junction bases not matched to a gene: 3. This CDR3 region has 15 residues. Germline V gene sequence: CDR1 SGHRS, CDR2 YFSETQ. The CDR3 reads CASSFSGSGYNEQFF. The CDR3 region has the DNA TGCGCCAGCAGCTTTAGCGGGAGTGGCTACAATGAGCAGTTCTTC.

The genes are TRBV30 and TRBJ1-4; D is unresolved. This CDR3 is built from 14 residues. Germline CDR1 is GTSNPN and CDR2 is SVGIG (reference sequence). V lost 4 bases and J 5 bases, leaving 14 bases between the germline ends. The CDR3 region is CAWTRPRNNEKLFF. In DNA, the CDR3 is TGTGCCTGGACCAGGCCGAGAAACAATGAAAAACTGTTTTTT.

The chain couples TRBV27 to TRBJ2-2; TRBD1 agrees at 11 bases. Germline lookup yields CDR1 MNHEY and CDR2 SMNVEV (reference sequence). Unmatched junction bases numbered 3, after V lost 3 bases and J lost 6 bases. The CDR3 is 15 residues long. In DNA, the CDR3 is TGTGCCAGCAGTTTTCAGGGACAGGGGGCCGGGGAGCTGTTTTTT. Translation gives CASSFQGQGAGELFF.

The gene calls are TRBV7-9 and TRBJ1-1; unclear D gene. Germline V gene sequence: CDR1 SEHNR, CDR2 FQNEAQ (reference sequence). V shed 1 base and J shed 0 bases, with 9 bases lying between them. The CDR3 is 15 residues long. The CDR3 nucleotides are TGTGCCAGCAGCTTAGTTGGCAGAATGAACACTGAAGCTTTCTTT. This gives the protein CASSLVGRMNTEAFF. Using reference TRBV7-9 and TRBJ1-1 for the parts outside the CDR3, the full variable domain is DTGVSQNPRHKITKRGQNVTFRCDPISEHNRLYWYRQTLGQGPEFLTYFQNEAQLEKSRLLSDRFSAERPKGSFSTLEIQRTEQGDSAMYLCASSLVGRMNTEAFFGQGTRLTVV.

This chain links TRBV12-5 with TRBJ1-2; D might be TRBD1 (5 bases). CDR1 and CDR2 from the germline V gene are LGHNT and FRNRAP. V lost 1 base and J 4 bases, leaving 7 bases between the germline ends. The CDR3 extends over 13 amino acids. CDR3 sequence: CASGLGQLYGYTF. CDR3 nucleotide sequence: TGTGCTAGTGGTTTGGGACAGCTCTATGGCTACACCTTC.

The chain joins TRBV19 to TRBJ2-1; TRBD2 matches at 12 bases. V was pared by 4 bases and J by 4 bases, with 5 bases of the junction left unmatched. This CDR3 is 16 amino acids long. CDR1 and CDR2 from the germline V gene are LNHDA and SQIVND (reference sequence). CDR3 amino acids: CASSTVLAGGYNEQFF. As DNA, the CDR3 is TGTGCCAGTAGTACCGTACTAGCGGGGGGATACAATGAGCAGTTCTTC.

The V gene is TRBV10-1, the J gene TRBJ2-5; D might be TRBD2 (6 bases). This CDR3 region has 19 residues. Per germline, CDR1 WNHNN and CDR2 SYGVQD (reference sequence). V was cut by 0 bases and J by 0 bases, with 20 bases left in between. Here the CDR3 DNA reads TGCGCCAGCAGTGAGTCAATTAGGAGCGCGGGGCCCGACCAAGAGACCCAGTACTTC. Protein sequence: CASSESIRSAGPDQETQYF.

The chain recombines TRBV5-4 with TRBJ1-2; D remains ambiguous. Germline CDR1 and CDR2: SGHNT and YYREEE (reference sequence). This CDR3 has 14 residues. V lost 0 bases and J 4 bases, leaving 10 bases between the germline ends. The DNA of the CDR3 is TGTGCCAGCAGCTTGGAAGTAGTTGCCTATGGCTACACCTTC. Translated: CASSLEVVAYGYTF. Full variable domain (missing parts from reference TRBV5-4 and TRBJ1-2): ETGVTQSPTHLIKTRGQQVTLRCSSQSGHNTVSWYQQALGQGPQFIFQYYREEENGRGNFPPRFSGLQFPNYSSELNVNALELDDSALYLCASSLEVVAYGYTFGSGTRLTVV.

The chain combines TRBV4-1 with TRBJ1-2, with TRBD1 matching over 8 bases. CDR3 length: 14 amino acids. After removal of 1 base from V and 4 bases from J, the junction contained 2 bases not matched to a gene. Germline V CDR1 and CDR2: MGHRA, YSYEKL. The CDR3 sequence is CASSQVGQGYGYTF. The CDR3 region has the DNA TGCGCCAGCAGCCAAGTCGGACAGGGCTATGGCTACACCTTC.

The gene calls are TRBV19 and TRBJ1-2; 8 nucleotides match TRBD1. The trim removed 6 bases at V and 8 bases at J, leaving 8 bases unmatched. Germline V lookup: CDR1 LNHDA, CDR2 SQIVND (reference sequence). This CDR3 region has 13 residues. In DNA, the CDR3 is TGTGCCAGTAGGGCACAGGGGGAGACAGGCTACACCTTC. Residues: CASRAQGETGYTF.